These 18 T cell receptor beta chains share one sample of origin, sequenced in a study of blood T cell repertoires in COVID-19. Profiling relied on immunoSEQ multiplex PCR, and the TCRdb table lists in-frame clones only, not all of them. The repertoire holds some 75,000 clones, roughly 88% seen once, with about 2.9% in the top ten. Sequenced material: peripheral blood. The receptors were sampled from a man aged 65-85 years with active or convalescent COVID-19.

This chain joins TRBV30 and TRBJ1-1; no firm D call. The germline CDR1 and CDR2 sequences are GTSNPN and SVGIG (reference sequence). The CDR3 covers 12 residues. The germline V and J ends were trimmed by 2 bases and 6 bases, with 10 bases remaining between them. The CDR3 DNA reads TGTGCCTGGAGTAGGTTGGGCGCTGAAGCTTTCTTT. Translated: CAWSRLGAEAFF.

This chain joins TRBV13 and TRBJ2-3, with D possibly TRBD1 on 5 matching bases. The CDR3 is 15 residues long. In germline, CDR1 is PRHDT, CDR2 FYEKMQ (reference sequence). V lost 3 bases and J lost 3, with 13 bases in between. The CDR3 loop reads CASSFGQGRTDTQYF. For the CDR3, the DNA is TGTGCCAGCAGCTTCGGGCAGGGCAGGACAGATACGCAGTATTTT.

This chain connects TRBV5-5 to TRBJ1-3, with unresolved D. From germline, CDR1 is SGHKS and CDR2 YYEKEE (reference sequence). The V end was cut by 0 bases, the J end by 0 bases, with 7 bases between. The CDR3 is 15 amino acids. CDR3 sequence (DNA): TGTGCCAGCAGCTTGGTGTTAGCCTCTGGAAACACCATATATTTT. It translates to CASSLVLASGNTIYF.

CDR3 DNA: TGTGCCAGCAGCCCCGGTCCTCCGGGGCCCCAGCATTTT. Its translation: CASSPGPPGPQHF. The genes are TRBV2 and TRBJ1-5; the D is unclear. V lost 6 bases and J lost 9, with 15 bases in between. CDR1 and CDR2 from the germline V gene are SNHLY and FYNNEI. There are 13 residues in the CDR3. Full variable domain (missing parts from reference TRBV2 and TRBJ1-5): EPEVTQTPSHQVTQMGQEVILRCVPISNHLYFYWYRQILGQKVEFLVSFYNNEISEKSEIFDDQFSVERPDGSNFTLKIRSTKLEDSAMYFCASSPGPPGPQHFGDGTRLSIL.

V and J are TRBV5-1 and TRBJ1-1; D is uncertain. V was shortened by 5 bases and J by 1 base, with 9 bases between the two germline ends. The CDR3 totals 13 residues. The germline V gene encodes CDR1 SGHRS and CDR2 YFSETQ. In DNA form, the CDR3 reads TGCGCCAGCAGTGGGCAGCCGAACACTGAAGCTTTCTTT. It codes for CASSGQPNTEAFF.

The chain links TRBV2 to TRBJ2-1; 12 nucleotides agree with TRBD2. The CDR3 is made up of 15 amino acids. CDR1 and CDR2 from the germline V gene are SNHLY and FYNNEI. V shed 3 bases and J 9 bases; nucleotides not matched to a gene: 6. The CDR3 sequence: CASSEGLAGGLEQFF. CDR3 DNA sequence: TGTGCCAGCAGTGAGGGGCTAGCGGGGGGGCTTGAGCAGTTCTTC.

The chain couples TRBV30 to TRBJ2-3, with 7 bases aligning to TRBD1. Germline V CDR1 and CDR2: GTSNPN, SVGIG (reference sequence). This CDR3 region has 14 residues. J lost 4 bases, V lost 4 bases, and 8 bases had no gene match. Here the CDR3 reads CAWNNGQVADTQYF. CDR3 nucleotides: TGTGCCTGGAATAACGGACAGGTGGCAGATACGCAGTATTTT.

The genes are TRBV5-1 and TRBJ2-1, with D perhaps matching TRBD2 (5 bases). In germline, CDR1 is SGHRS, CDR2 YFSETQ. Trimming cost V 1 base and J 4 bases, with 21 bases left between them. This CDR3 has 18 amino acids. The CDR3: CASSLRFRGIGVYNEQFF. The CDR3 nucleotides read TGCGCCAGCAGCTTGCGGTTTCGGGGAATCGGGGTTTACAATGAGCAGTTCTTC.

This clone was detected a few times. Other DNA sequences from this sample encode an identical CDR3 as well. This chain links TRBV6-5 with TRBJ1-2; no reliable D call. The CDR3 runs to 13 residues. The ends were cut back, 0 bases at V and 7 bases at J, with 9 bases in the middle. Germline CDR1 reads MNHEY; CDR2 reads SVGAGI. This chain's CDR3 is CASSYSRGGGYTF. In nucleotides, the CDR3 is TGTGCCAGCAGTTACTCTCGAGGAGGTGGCTACACCTTC.

The chain links TRBV18 to TRBJ2-7; 11 nucleotides agree with TRBD2. Germline CDR1 and CDR2: KGHSH and LQKENI. With 6 bases clipped from V and 2 bases from J, the junction kept 3 bases outside the gene matches. The CDR3 is 14 residues long. The CDR3 reads CASSPSGRPYEQYF. CDR3 bases: TGTGCCAGCTCCCCTAGCGGGAGGCCCTACGAGCAGTACTTC.

The chain uses TRBV7-3 and TRBJ2-1; no reliable D call. The CDR3 consists of 14 residues. Germline V gene sequence: CDR1 SGHTA, CDR2 FQGTGA. V was shortened by 4 bases and J by 1 base, with 8 bases between the two germline ends. CDR3 bases: TGTGCCAGCAGCTCGGGTCAGTCCTACAATGAGCAGTTCTTC. Protein: CASSSGQSYNEQFF.

The rearrangement links TRBV5-1 to TRBJ1-1; D gene uncertain. The length of the CDR3 is 18 residues. V was clipped by 4 bases and J by 4 bases, with 26 bases between them. Germline V gene data show CDR1 as SGHRS and CDR2 as YFSETQ. In nucleotides, the CDR3 is TGCGCCAGCAGCCTCGATCTTGGGCATCCTCTCCGGGGCACTGAAGCTTTCTTT. It is translated as CASSLDLGHPLRGTEAFF. The variable domain in full, with the rest retrieved from reference TRBV5-1 and TRBJ1-1, is KAGVTQTPRYLIKTRGQQVTLSCSPISGHRSVSWYQQTPGQGLQFLFEYFSETQRNKGNFPGRFSGRQFSNSRSEMNVSTLELGDSALYLCASSLDLGHPLRGTEAFFGQGTRLTVV.

This clone appeared once. This chain joins TRBV2 and TRBJ2-3; TRBD2 matches at 14 bases. Trimming took 5 bases from V and 7 from J; bases not matched to a gene: 5. Looked up from germline, CDR1 is SNHLY and CDR2 is FYNNEI. The CDR3 consists of 15 residues. In DNA, the CDR3 is TGTGCCAGCAGTAGACTAGCGGGGGGGCCTAATACGCAGTATTTT. This gives the protein CASSRLAGGPNTQYF.

This clone was recorded once. The chain has TRBV7-2 and TRBJ1-6, with 8 bases matching TRBD1. Germline V gives CDR1 SGHTA, CDR2 FQGNSA. The V and J ends lost 2 bases and 7 bases, in that order; junction bases with no gene match: 7. CDR3 size: 16 residues. The CDR3 region has the DNA TGTGCCAGCAGCTTAATTACCCCAGGGGGCAATTCACCCCTCCACTTT. It is translated as CASSLITPGGNSPLHF.

Here the CDR3 reads CASSLRTSGPNTGELFF. CDR3 DNA: TGTGCCAGCAGCTTAAGGACTAGCGGGCCGAACACCGGGGAGCTGTTTTTT. The chain is built from TRBV11-2 and TRBJ2-2; 11 nucleotides line up with TRBD2. This CDR3 spans 17 amino acids. Germline V gene sequence: CDR1 SGHAT, CDR2 FQNNGV. The V gene end was trimmed by 2 bases and the J gene end by 0 bases; junction bases not matched to a gene: 2.

The rearrangement uses TRBV5-3 and TRBJ1-2; 7 bases are a match to TRBD1. TRBV5-3 is sorted into the ORF group, with uncertain function. The CDR3 extends over 13 amino acids. The junction had 2 bases not matched to a gene; V was cut back by 2 bases and J by 4 bases. CDR3: CARSLQGLYGYTF. CDR3 DNA sequence: TGTGCCAGAAGCTTACAGGGGCTCTATGGCTACACCTTC.

This chain joins TRBV18 and TRBJ2-7, with 8 bases lining up with TRBD1. This CDR3 comprises 14 residues. CDR1 is KGHSH, CDR2 LQKENI, per germline. Unmatched junction bases numbered 4, after V lost 3 bases and J lost 3 bases. The chain's CDR3 is CASSPQGADYEQYF. CDR3 DNA: TGTGCCAGCTCACCGCAGGGGGCGGACTACGAGCAGTACTTC.

The chain employs TRBV6-1 and TRBJ1-1; D is uncertain. V dropped 3 bases and J dropped 0 bases, with 5 bases sitting between them. Germline CDR1 reads MNHNS; CDR2 reads SASEGT. The CDR3 loop spans 13 amino acids. The chain's CDR3 is CASSDTMNTEAFF. The CDR3 coding sequence is TGTGCCAGCAGTGATACTATGAACACTGAAGCTTTCTTT.